These 19 T cell receptor beta chains were all obtained from the same sample, sequenced in a study of hypomethylating agent response in myelodysplastic syndrome. Sequenced by immunoSEQ multiplex PCR; TCRdb stores in-frame clones only, minus some. This table has several thousand clones, about 90% appearing once. The sequences come from bone marrow, collected before or after starting hypomethylating agent treatment for myelodysplastic syndrome (not recorded which). The receptor set was obtained from a human donor with myelodysplastic syndrome.

The genes are TRBV7-2 and TRBJ1-5; D might be TRBD1 (5 bases). The CDR3 totals 15 residues. Trimming stripped 0 bases from V and 1 base from J, with 7 bases between. Looked up from germline, CDR1 is SGHTA and CDR2 is FQGNSA. DNA for the CDR3: TGTGCCAGCAGCTTAGCCCCAGGGAGCAATCAGCCCCAGCATTTT. Its translation: CASSLAPGSNQPQHF. Looking up the rest from reference TRBV7-2 and TRBJ1-5 gives the full variable domain: GAGVSQSPSNKVTEKGKDVELRCDPISGHTALYWYRQSLGQGLEFLIYFQGNSAPDKSGLPSDRFSAERTGGSVSTLTIQRTQQEDSAVYLCASSLAPGSNQPQHFGDGTRLSIL.

Here the CDR3 DNA reads TGCGCCAGCAGCCAAGGGATGTCGGGAAGAGGCTATGGCTACACCTTC. It encodes CASSQGMSGRGYGYTF. The V call is TRBV4-3, the J call TRBJ1-2; D not certain. The CDR3 extends over 16 amino acids. The V gene lost 1 base and the J gene lost 4 bases, with 16 bases spanning the gap. Per germline, CDR1 LGHNA and CDR2 YSLEER.

This chain connects TRBV19 to TRBJ1-5; D call uncertain. Germline V gene sequence: CDR1 LNHDA, CDR2 SQIVND (reference sequence). The V and J ends lost 5 bases and 9 bases respectively, with 11 bases between them. This CDR3 is built from 12 residues. This CDR3 reads CASSVTRGPQHF. DNA for the CDR3: TGTGCCAGTAGTGTAACCCGTGGGCCCCAGCATTTT.

This clone occurred once. This chain links TRBV5-6 with TRBJ2-2; 8 nucleotides align to TRBD2. This CDR3 has 16 residues. Looked up from germline, CDR1 is SGHDT and CDR2 is YYEEEE. V gave up 0 bases and J gave up 3 bases; unmatched junction bases: 4. CDR3 DNA sequence: TGTGCCAGCAGCTTGGGGTTGCGGGGGGACACCGGGGAGCTGTTTTTT. It specifies CASSLGLRGDTGELFF.

The J gene is TRBJ1-3, the V gene TRBV11-2; no definite D call. V lost 1 base and J 9 bases, leaving 19 bases between the germline ends. The CDR3 sequence is 16 residues long. CDR1 is SGHAT and CDR2 is FQNNGV in the germline V gene. The CDR3: CASSLVAPPLPGTIYF. The CDR3 DNA follows: TGTGCCAGCAGCTTAGTCGCCCCCCCCCTGCCGGGCACCATATATTTT. The full variable domain, completed using reference TRBV11-2 and TRBJ1-3, is EAGVAQSPRYKIIEKRQSVAFWCNPISGHATLYWYQQILGQGPKLLIQFQNNGVVDDSQLPKDRFSAERLKGVDSTLKIQPAKLEDSAVYLCASSLVAPPLPGTIYFGEGSWLTVV.

The chain is built from TRBV9 and TRBJ2-7; D assignment may be TRBD1 or TRBD2 (5 bases each). Germline CDR1 and CDR2: SGDLS and YYNGEE. This CDR3 region has 15 residues. Trimming cost V 0 bases and J 2 bases, with 12 bases left between them. CDR3 protein: CASSVGPGAAYEQYF. For the CDR3, the DNA is TGTGCCAGCAGCGTAGGGCCCGGGGCGGCCTACGAGCAGTACTTC.

The rearrangement links TRBV28 to TRBJ1-6; TRBD1 aligns across 7 bases. The V segment lost 3 bases and the J segment 9 bases; nucleotides outside the gene matches: 11. CDR3 length: 16 residues. CDR1 and CDR2 (germline): MDHEN, SYDVKM. The CDR3 sequence is CASSLARTGGRSPLHF. CDR3 DNA: TGTGCCAGCAGTTTGGCAAGGACAGGAGGACGTTCACCCCTCCACTTT. Full variable domain (remainder filled in from reference TRBV28 and TRBJ1-6): DVKVTQSSRYLVKRTGEKVFLECVQDMDHENMFWYRQDPGLGLRLIYFSYDVKMKEKGDIPEGYSVSREKKERFSLILESASTNQTSMYLCASSLARTGGRSPLHFGNGTRLTVT.

The chain couples TRBV11-1 to TRBJ2-3, with 7 bases identical to TRBD1. The CDR3 has 14 residues. Trimming removed 5 bases from V and 1 base from J; junction bases left unmatched: 3. Germline V gene sequence: CDR1 SGHAT, CDR2 FQDESV (reference sequence). The CDR3 DNA sequence: TGTGCCAGCAGCCTCGACAGGGGCACAGATACGCAGTATTTT. Amino acid sequence: CASSLDRGTDTQYF.

CDR3 DNA: TGCGCCAGCAGTTACGGGACGGACCCCTCCTACGAGCAGTACTTC. It yields the protein CASSYGTDPSYEQYF. V usage is TRBV5-1 and J usage is TRBJ2-7; D may match TRBD1 or TRBD2 (5 bases each). The CDR3 loop spans 15 amino acids. Between the trimmed V and J ends, which lost 5 bases and 0 bases, there was a span of 15 bases. Germline loops: CDR1 SGHRS, CDR2 YFSETQ.

The V gene is TRBV5-5, the J gene TRBJ2-5; 7 nucleotides line up with TRBD1. The CDR3 spans 16 residues. Trimming cost V 2 bases and J 0 bases; bases outside gene matches: 7. CDR1 and CDR2 from the germline V gene are SGHKS and YYEKEE (reference sequence). The CDR3 DNA follows: TGTGCCAGCAGCTTCCCACCGGGGACAGACCAAGAGACCCAGTACTTC. Translating it yields CASSFPPGTDQETQYF.

The chain couples TRBV2 to TRBJ2-7, with D perhaps matching TRBD2 (6 bases). The CDR3 spans 14 residues. V shed 6 bases and J shed 2 bases, with 14 bases lying between them. Germline V gene data show CDR1 as SNHLY and CDR2 as FYNNEI. CDR3 nucleotide sequence: TGTGCCAGCAGGGCCACCCGGACTACCTACGAGCAGTACGTC. This encodes CASRATRTTYEQYV.

CDR3 bases: TGTGCCAGCCGGGTCGGGTACACAGATACGCAGTATTTT. It translates to CASRVGYTDTQYF. The chain joins TRBV6-5 to TRBJ2-3; no firm D call. The CDR3 is 13 amino acids. Germline lookup yields CDR1 MNHEY and CDR2 SVGAGI. Trimming stripped 8 bases from V and 2 bases from J, with 11 bases between.

The CDR3: CASRNGGALGELFF. Written as DNA, the CDR3 is TGTGCCAGTAGGAACGGGGGGGCTTTAGGGGAGCTGTTTTTT. The chain has TRBV19 and TRBJ2-2; 8 bases fit TRBD2. CDR3 length equals 14 residues. V was clipped by 6 bases and J by 8 bases; unmatched bases: 8. Looked up from germline, CDR1 is LNHDA and CDR2 is SQIVND (reference sequence).

V and J are TRBV7-2 and TRBJ2-3; 7 bases line up with TRBD2. CDR3 length equals 13 residues. Germline CDR1 SGHTA, CDR2 FQGNSA. V shed 4 bases, J shed 5 bases, and the junction held 3 bases outside the gene matches. The CDR3, as DNA: TGTGCCAGCAGCTGGGGGGGGGAAGATACGCAGTATTTT. It codes for CASSWGGEDTQYF.

In its sample, this clone was seen once. J is TRBJ2-7 and V is TRBV18, with D unclear. V gave up 3 bases and J gave up 6 bases, with 15 bases separating them. The CDR3 consists of 14 residues. Germline V gene lookup returns CDR1 KGHSH and CDR2 LQKENI. The CDR3 loop is CASSPTPGYGEQYF. The CDR3 bases are TGTGCCAGCTCACCTACCCCCGGTTATGGCGAGCAGTACTTC. Based on the CDR3 plus reference TRBV18 and TRBJ2-7, the full variable domain is NAGVMQNPRHLVRRRGQEARLRCSPMKGHSHVYWYRQLPEEGLKFMVYLQKENIIDESGMPKERFSAEFPKEGPSILRIQQVVRGDSAAYFCASSPTPGYGEQYFGPGTRLTVT.

This chain uses TRBV6-5 with TRBJ2-1; D is perhaps TRBD2 (6 bases). Germline V gives CDR1 MNHEY, CDR2 SVGAGI. CDR3 size: 14 residues. Trimming cost V 10 bases and J 6 bases, with 19 bases left between them. The CDR3 here is CATVGGTAANEQFF. The CDR3 DNA sequence: TGTGCCACCGTAGGCGGGACGGCAGCCAATGAGCAGTTCTTC.

This chain links TRBV5-8 with TRBJ2-3; the match to TRBD1 covers 8 bases. The CDR3 spans 17 residues. Trimming cost V 4 bases and J 0 bases; bases outside gene matches: 10. Germline V gene lookup returns CDR1 SGHTS and CDR2 YDEGEE. The CDR3 region is CASSKGAGTGSTDTQYF. Here the CDR3 DNA reads TGTGCCAGCAGCAAGGGAGCCGGGACAGGAAGCACAGATACGCAGTATTTT. Drawing the rest from reference TRBV5-8 and TRBJ2-3, the complete variable domain is EAGVTQSPTHLIKTRGQQATLRCSPISGHTSVYWYQQALGLGLQFLLWYDEGEERNRGNFPPRFSGRQFPNYSSELNVNALELEDSALYLCASSKGAGTGSTDTQYFGPGTRLTVL.

This clone came up a few times. CDR3 nucleotides: TGTGCCAGCAGCCAAGAAGGGGGTGTCAACTATGGCTACACCTTC. Its protein product is CASSQEGGVNYGYTF. The J gene is TRBJ1-2, the V gene TRBV4-2; TRBD1 might be the D (6 bases). CDR3 length equals 15 residues. In germline, CDR1 is LGHNA, CDR2 YNFKEQ. V was trimmed by 0 bases and J by 2 bases, leaving 10 bases between them.

The CDR3 DNA sequence: TGTGCCACCTCCCAGACAGGCGCCCTCAATCAGCCCCAGCATTTT. Its protein is CATSQTGALNQPQHF. The chain links TRBV19 to TRBJ1-5, with D maybe TRBD1 (6 bases). The CDR3 contains 15 residues. Germline V gene lookup returns CDR1 LNHDA and CDR2 SQIVND (reference sequence). Between the trimmed V and J ends, which lost 10 bases and 3 bases, there was a span of 19 bases. Full variable domain (outside the CDR3, taken from reference TRBV19 and TRBJ1-5): DGGITQSPKYLFRKEGQNVTLSCEQNLNHDAMYWYRQDPGQGLRLIYYSQIVNDFQKGDIAEGYSVSREKKESFPLTVTSAQKNPTAFYLCATSQTGALNQPQHFGDGTRLSIL.